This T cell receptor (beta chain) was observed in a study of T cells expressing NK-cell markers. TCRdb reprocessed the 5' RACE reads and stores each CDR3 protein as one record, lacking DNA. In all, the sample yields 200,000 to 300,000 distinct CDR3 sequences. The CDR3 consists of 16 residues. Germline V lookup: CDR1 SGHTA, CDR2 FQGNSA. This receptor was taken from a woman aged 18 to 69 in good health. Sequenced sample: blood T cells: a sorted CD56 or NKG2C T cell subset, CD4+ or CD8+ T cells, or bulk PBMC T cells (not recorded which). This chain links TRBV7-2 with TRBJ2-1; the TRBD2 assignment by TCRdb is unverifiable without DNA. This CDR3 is CASSLAMTSGIREQFF.